What follows are 13 T cell receptor beta chains derived from one specimen sequenced in a study of T-cell memory formation after mild COVID-19. TCRdb used MiXCR to reprocess the 5' RACE reads, holding one entry per CDR3 protein. The sample has about 500,000 distinct CDR3 sequences; around 21% are singletons. Sequencing input: PBMCs or a T cell subset sorted from them (not recorded which). The source of these receptors is an adult woman who had mild COVID-19 (a few samples of this study predate the infection). Cell type and time point are not known.

In this sample, this clonotype turned up a few times. The chain is built from TRBV5-1 and TRBJ2-5; D may be TRBD1 or TRBD2 (6 bases each). The germline V gene encodes CDR1 SGHRS and CDR2 YFSETQ. V lost 2 bases and J 3 bases, leaving 11 bases between the germline ends. There are 14 residues in the CDR3. The CDR3 bases are TGCGCCAGCAGCTTCCGGGGGCTCGAAGAGACCCAGTACTTC. Protein product: CASSFRGLEETQYF.

This clonotype was observed a few times. The chain has TRBV6-6 and TRBJ1-2; weak D call: TRBD1 (6 bases). V shed 5 bases and J shed 4 bases, with 17 bases lying between them. The CDR3 loop spans 15 amino acids. In germline, CDR1 is MNHNY, CDR2 SVGAGI (reference sequence). The CDR3 nucleotides are TGTGCCAGCAGTACAGGGTCTCTCCTCCTCTATGGCTACACCTTC. Translation gives CASSTGSLLLYGYTF.

The rearrangement joins TRBV28 to TRBJ2-4; D remains unclear. Germline CDR1 reads MDHEN; CDR2 reads SYDVKM. This CDR3 spans 14 amino acids. V was clipped by 3 bases and J by 5 bases, with 11 bases between them. The CDR3 bases are TGTGCCAGCAGTTTCTTGGCGGTAGAAAACATTCAGTACTTC. This sequence encodes CASSFLAVENIQYF.

The V and J genes are TRBV20-1 and TRBJ2-4, with 8 bases matching TRBD1. CDR1 and CDR2 from the germline V gene are DFQATT and SNEGSKA (reference sequence). The CDR3 sequence is 14 residues long. J lost 4 bases, V lost 2 bases, and 4 bases had no gene match. The DNA for the CDR3 is TGCAGTGCTAGATCCCGGACAGGGAAAAACATTCAGTACTTC. This gives the protein CSARSRTGKNIQYF.

The chain uses TRBV9 and TRBJ2-2, with a weak D call TRBD2 (5 bases). Trimming took 3 bases from V and 5 from J, leaving 17 bases between them. The CDR3 has 16 residues. Germline values: CDR1 SGDLS, CDR2 YYNGEE. The CDR3: CASSGHTSRRTGELFF. The DNA for the CDR3 is TGTGCCAGCAGCGGTCACACCTCCAGGAGGACCGGGGAGCTGTTTTTT.

This chain's CDR3 is CASSPRGGASYEQYF. In DNA, the CDR3 is TGTGCCAGCAGCCCCCGAGGGGGGGCGTCCTACGAGCAGTACTTC. The chain is built from TRBV7-2 and TRBJ2-7; possible D gene TRBD2, 7 bases. This CDR3 region has 15 residues. CDR1 SGHTA and CDR2 FQGNSA come from the germline V gene. Trimming took 5 bases from V and 1 from J, leaving 15 bases between them.

This clonotype came up a few times. The chain has TRBV15 and TRBJ1-1; no clear D gene. V was trimmed by 3 bases and J by 8 bases, leaving 10 bases between them. The length of the CDR3 is 12 residues. Looked up from germline, CDR1 is LNHNV and CDR2 is YYDKDF (reference sequence). CDR3 nucleotides: TGTGCCACCAGCAGTAGTGCGAGAGAAGCTTTCTTT. The encoded protein is CATSSSAREAFF.

The V and J genes are TRBV9 and TRBJ2-7; 7 bases line up with TRBD1. V lost 5 bases, J lost 7 bases, and 15 bases stayed unmatched. There are 15 residues in the CDR3. The germline V gene encodes CDR1 SGDLS and CDR2 YYNGEE. CDR3 protein: CASRDHGTEAGEQYF. The CDR3 nucleotides read TGTGCCAGCAGGGATCACGGGACAGAAGCAGGGGAGCAGTACTTC.

This clonotype was counted between two and nine times. This chain connects TRBV30 to TRBJ1-2; 8 nucleotides align to TRBD1. The germline gives CDR1 GTSNPN, CDR2 SVGIG (reference sequence). The CDR3 has 14 residues. J gave up 8 bases and V 3 bases, and 11 bases lay outside the gene matches. This CDR3 is CAWRSGQDRIGYTF. Written as DNA, the CDR3 is TGTGCCTGGAGATCGGGACAGGACCGCATCGGCTACACCTTC.

This chain joins TRBV2 and TRBJ2-1; D is uncertain. This CDR3 spans 12 amino acids. V lost 3 bases and J 10 bases, leaving 10 bases between the germline ends. CDR1 and CDR2 from the germline V gene are SNHLY and FYNNEI. For the CDR3, the DNA is TGTGCCAGCAGTGAGTCGCTCAAAGAGCAGTTCTTC. Encoded protein: CASSESLKEQFF.

V usage is TRBV6-5 and J usage is TRBJ2-7, with TRBD2 as a possible D gene (6 bases). Germline V gene sequence: CDR1 MNHEY, CDR2 SVGAGI. This CDR3 is built from 15 residues. V lost 5 bases and J lost 1, with 15 bases in between. The CDR3 DNA reads TGTGCCAGCAGTCCTCTAGGGACTGGTTCCTACGAGCAGTACTTC. Protein: CASSPLGTGSYEQYF.

The chain links TRBV6-1 to TRBJ1-5; no firm D call. Trimming removed 4 bases from V and 0 bases from J, with 4 bases in between. CDR1 and CDR2 (germline): MNHNS, SASEGT. This CDR3 has 13 residues. DNA of the CDR3: TGTGCCAGCAGTGTTTCTAGCAATCAGCCCCAGCATTTT. Residues: CASSVSSNQPQHF.

Only one count was recorded for this clonotype. The chain combines TRBV6-2 or TRBV6-3 with TRBJ2-7; TRBD2 agrees at 9 bases. Trimming removed 11 bases from V and 0 bases from J; junction bases left unmatched: 8. The CDR3 contains 14 residues. Germline CDR1 reads MNHEY; CDR2 reads SVGEGT. CDR3 nucleotide sequence: TGTGCCGGTAGCGGGGGCCTAAGCTCCTACGAGCAGTACTTC. This gives the protein CAGSGGLSSYEQYF.